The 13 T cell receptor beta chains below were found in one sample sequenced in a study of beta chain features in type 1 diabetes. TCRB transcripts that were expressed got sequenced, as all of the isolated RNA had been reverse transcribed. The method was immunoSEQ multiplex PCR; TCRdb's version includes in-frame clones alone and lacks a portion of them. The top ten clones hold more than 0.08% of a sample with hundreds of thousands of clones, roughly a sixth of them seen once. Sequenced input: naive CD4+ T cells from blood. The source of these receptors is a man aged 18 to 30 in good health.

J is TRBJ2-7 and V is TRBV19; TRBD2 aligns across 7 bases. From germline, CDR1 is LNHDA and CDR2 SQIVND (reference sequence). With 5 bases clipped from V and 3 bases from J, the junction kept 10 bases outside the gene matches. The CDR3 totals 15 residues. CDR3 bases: TGTGCCAGTAGTCATTTAGGACTAGACAGCTACGAGCAGTACTTC. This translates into CASSHLGLDSYEQYF.

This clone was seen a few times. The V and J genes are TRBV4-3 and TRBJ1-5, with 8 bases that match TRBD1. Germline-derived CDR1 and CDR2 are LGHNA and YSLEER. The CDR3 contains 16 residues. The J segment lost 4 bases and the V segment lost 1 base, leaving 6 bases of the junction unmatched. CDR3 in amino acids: CASSQVATGANQPQHF. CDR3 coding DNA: TGCGCCAGCAGCCAAGTCGCGACAGGGGCTAATCAGCCCCAGCATTTT.

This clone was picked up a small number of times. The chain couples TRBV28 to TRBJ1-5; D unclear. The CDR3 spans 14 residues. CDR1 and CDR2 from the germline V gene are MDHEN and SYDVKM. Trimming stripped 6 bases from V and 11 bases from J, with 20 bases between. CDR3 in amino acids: CASRIGGNQQAQHF. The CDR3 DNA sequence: TGTGCCAGCAGAATAGGAGGAAACCAGCAGGCCCAGCATTTT.

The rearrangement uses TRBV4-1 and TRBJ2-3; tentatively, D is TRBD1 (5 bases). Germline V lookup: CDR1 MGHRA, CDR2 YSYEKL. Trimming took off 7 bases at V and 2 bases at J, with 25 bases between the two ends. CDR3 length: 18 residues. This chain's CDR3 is CASKEGSLRLGPTDTQYF. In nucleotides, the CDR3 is TGCGCCAGCAAGGAAGGGTCACTCAGACTGGGGCCCACAGATACGCAGTATTTT.

The CDR3: CASSHTTYTEAFF. The CDR3 nucleotides read TGTGCCAGCAGTCACACTACGTACACTGAAGCTTTCTTT. This rearrangement joins TRBV6-4 to TRBJ1-1; D not certain. From germline, CDR1 is MRHNA and CDR2 SNTAGT. The CDR3 covers 13 residues. V was clipped by 5 bases and J by 3 bases, with 10 bases between them.

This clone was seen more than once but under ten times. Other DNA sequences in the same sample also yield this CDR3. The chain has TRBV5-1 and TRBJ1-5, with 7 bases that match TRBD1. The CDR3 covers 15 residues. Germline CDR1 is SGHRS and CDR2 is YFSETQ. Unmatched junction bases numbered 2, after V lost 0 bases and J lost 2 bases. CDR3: CASSLGQGGNQPQHF. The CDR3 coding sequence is TGCGCCAGCAGCTTGGGACAGGGTGGCAATCAGCCCCAGCATTTT.

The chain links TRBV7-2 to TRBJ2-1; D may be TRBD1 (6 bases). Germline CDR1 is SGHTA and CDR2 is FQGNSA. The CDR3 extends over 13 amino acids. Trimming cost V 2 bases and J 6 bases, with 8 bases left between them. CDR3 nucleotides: TGTGCCAGCAGCTTACCAGGGGTCAATGAGCAGTTCTTC. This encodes CASSLPGVNEQFF.

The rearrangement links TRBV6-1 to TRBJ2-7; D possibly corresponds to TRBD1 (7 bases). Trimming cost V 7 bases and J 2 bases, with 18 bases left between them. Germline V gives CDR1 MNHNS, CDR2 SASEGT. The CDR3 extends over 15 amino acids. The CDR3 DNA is TGTGCCAGCACCTTAGGGGGGACAGTTCCCTACGAGCAGTACTTC. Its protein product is CASTLGGTVPYEQYF.

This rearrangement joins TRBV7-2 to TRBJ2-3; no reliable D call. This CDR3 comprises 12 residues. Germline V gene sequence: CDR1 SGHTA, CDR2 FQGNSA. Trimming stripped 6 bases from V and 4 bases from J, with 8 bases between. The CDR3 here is CASRHGADTQYF. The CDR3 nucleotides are TGTGCCAGCAGACATGGGGCAGATACGCAGTATTTT. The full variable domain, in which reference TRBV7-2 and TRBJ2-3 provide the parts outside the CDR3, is GAGVSQSPSNKVTEKGKDVELRCDPISGHTALYWYRQSLGQGLEFLIYFQGNSAPDKSGLPSDRFSAERTGGSVSTLTIQRTQQEDSAVYLCASRHGADTQYFGPGTRLTVL.

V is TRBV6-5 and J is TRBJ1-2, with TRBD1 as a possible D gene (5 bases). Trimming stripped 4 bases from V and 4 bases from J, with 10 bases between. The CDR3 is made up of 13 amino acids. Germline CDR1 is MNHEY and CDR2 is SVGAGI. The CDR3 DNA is TGTGCCAGCAGTTCCTCTGGGGCCTATGGCTACACCTTC. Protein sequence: CASSSSGAYGYTF.

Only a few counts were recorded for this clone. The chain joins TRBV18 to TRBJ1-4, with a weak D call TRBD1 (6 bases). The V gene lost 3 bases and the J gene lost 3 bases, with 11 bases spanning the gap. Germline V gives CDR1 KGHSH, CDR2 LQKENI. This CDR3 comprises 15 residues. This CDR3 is CASSPQDRSNEKLFF. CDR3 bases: TGTGCCAGCTCACCCCAAGACAGGTCTAATGAAAAACTGTTTTTT.

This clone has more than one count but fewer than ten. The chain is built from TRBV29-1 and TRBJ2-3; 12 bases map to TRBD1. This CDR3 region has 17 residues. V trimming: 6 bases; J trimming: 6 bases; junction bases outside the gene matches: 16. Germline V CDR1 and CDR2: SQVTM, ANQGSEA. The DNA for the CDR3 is TGCAGCGTCCCAAAACCGGGACAGGGGGCCCTCAGGGATACGCAGTATTTT. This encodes CSVPKPGQGALRDTQYF.

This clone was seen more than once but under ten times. The CDR3 sequence: CASSYRGLGEAFF. The CDR3 coding sequence is TGTGCCAGCAGTTACAGGGGGCTCGGTGAAGCTTTCTTT. The genes are TRBV6-5 and TRBJ1-1; 7 nucleotides align to TRBD1. V was pared by 2 bases and J by 7 bases, with 4 bases of the junction left unmatched. Germline loops: CDR1 MNHEY, CDR2 SVGAGI. The CDR3 has 13 amino acids.